The 20 T cell receptor beta chains given below trace back to one sample, sequenced in a study of T cell repertoires in cytomegalovirus infection. TCRdb reprocessed the reads with MiXCR, giving one entry per CDR3 protein. This table has 150,000 or so distinct CDR3 sequences, about a quarter appearing once. Sequencing was carried out using PBMCs. These receptors were collected from a human donor in good health (CMV status not recorded). Some clones in this sample may be carry-over from other donors' samples.

This clonotype was picked up many times. J is TRBJ2-7 and V is TRBV7-2; a weak D match, TRBD1 (6 bases). This CDR3 is built from 14 residues. The V end lost 5 bases, the J end lost 0 bases, and 11 bases lay between the germline ends. Germline loops: CDR1 SGHTA, CDR2 FQGNSA. CDR3 loop: CASSTPTGSYEQYF. CDR3 DNA sequence: TGTGCCAGCAGCACTCCGACAGGCTCCTACGAGCAGTACTTC.

In regard to this clonotype: A much larger clone sits a single nucleotide away, making a read error possible. The chain joins TRBV7-9 to TRBJ1-5, with no clear D. The V gene lost 1 base and the J gene lost 2 bases, with 6 bases spanning the gap. Germline values: CDR1 SEHNR, CDR2 FQNEAQ (reference sequence). CDR3 length: 14 amino acids. The CDR3 DNA reads as TGTGCCAGCAGCTTAGAAGCGGGCAATCAGCCCCAGCATTTT. It is translated as CASSLEAGNQPQHF.

This clonotype was observed many times. The genes are TRBV7-2 and TRBJ1-2; the D gene is possibly TRBD1 (5 bases). The CDR3 runs 15 residues. CDR1 SGHTA and CDR2 FQGNSA come from the germline V gene. Deletions cut 5 bases from V and 4 bases from J, with 17 bases between. In DNA form, the CDR3 reads TGTGCCAGCAGCACGGAAGACCGGGGGGTCTATGGCTACACCTTC. Amino acid sequence: CASSTEDRGVYGYTF.

This clonotype was recorded many times. The genes are TRBV7-8 and TRBJ1-5; TRBD1 matches at 7 bases. V trimming: 4 bases; J trimming: 5 bases; junction bases outside the gene matches: 11. CDR1 is SGHVS, CDR2 FQNEAQ, per germline. CDR3 length: 16 residues. The CDR3 is CASSSRGGQQDQPQHF. The CDR3 coding sequence is TGTGCCAGCAGCTCGCGGGGGGGACAGCAGGATCAGCCCCAGCATTTT. The full variable domain, in which reference TRBV7-8 and TRBJ1-5 provide the parts outside the CDR3, is GAGVSQSPRYKVAKRGQDVALRCDPISGHVSLFWYQQALGQGPEFLTYFQNEAQLDKSGLPSDRFFAERPEGSVSTLKIQRTQQEDSAVYLCASSSRGGQQDQPQHFGDGTRLSIL.

DNA for the CDR3: TGCAGTGCTAGAGCCCCAGGGGGGTTTCTCAATGAGCAGTTCTTC. Translated, it gives CSARAPGGFLNEQFF. The chain recombines TRBV20-1 with TRBJ2-1, with D tentatively TRBD1 (7 bases). The germline CDR1 and CDR2 sequences are DFQATT and SNEGSKA (reference sequence). The CDR3 consists of 15 residues. The V end lost 1 base, the J end lost 6 bases, and 16 bases lay between the germline ends.

This clonotype was detected only a few times. CDR3 nucleotides: TGCGCCAGCAGCACCGGACTAGCGGGAGGGAAACAAGAGACCCAGTACTTC. Amino acids: CASSTGLAGGKQETQYF. The rearrangement links TRBV5-1 to TRBJ2-5; 15 positions agree with TRBD2. The germline CDR1 and CDR2 sequences are SGHRS and YFSETQ. The CDR3 runs to 17 residues. V trimming: 4 bases; J trimming: 2 bases; junction bases outside the gene matches: 6. The entire variable domain, with the rest obtained from reference TRBV5-1 and TRBJ2-5, is as follows: KAGVTQTPRYLIKTRGQQVTLSCSPISGHRSVSWYQQTPGQGLQFLFEYFSETQRNKGNFPGRFSGRQFSNSRSEMNVSTLELGDSALYLCASSTGLAGGKQETQYFGPGTRLLVL.

The chain recombines TRBV7-2 with TRBJ2-1; TRBD2 aligns across 9 bases. After removal of 0 bases from V and 9 bases from J, the junction contained 6 bases not matched to a gene. The CDR3 totals 15 residues. Germline V gene lookup returns CDR1 SGHTA and CDR2 FQGNSA. The CDR3 reads CASSLARTSASEQFF. As DNA, the CDR3 is TGTGCCAGCAGCTTAGCCAGGACTAGCGCCAGTGAGCAGTTCTTC.

This clonotype was seen only a few times. This chain uses TRBV19 with TRBJ2-1; 8 bases line up with TRBD2. The CDR3 length is 14 residues. V trimming: 8 bases; J trimming: 2 bases; junction bases outside the gene matches: 5. From germline, CDR1 is LNHDA and CDR2 SQIVND (reference sequence). DNA of the CDR3: TGTGCCAGTCGAGCGGGGGTCACCTACAATGAGCAGTTCTTC. The encoded protein is CASRAGVTYNEQFF.

This chain joins TRBV29-1 and TRBJ1-2; TRBD1 agrees at 9 bases. The junction had 3 bases not matched to a gene; V was cut back by 3 bases and J by 4 bases. Germline values: CDR1 SQVTM, CDR2 ANQGSEA. The CDR3 sequence is 13 residues long. The CDR3 bases are TGCAGCGTTGACGACAGGGGGGCCTATGGCTACACCTTC. Amino acids: CSVDDRGAYGYTF.

This clonotype was counted a few times. V usage is TRBV7-9 and J usage is TRBJ2-7; D call uncertain. CDR3 length: 12 amino acids. Trimming removed 2 bases from V and 5 bases from J, with 7 bases in between. Germline CDR1 and CDR2: SEHNR and FQNEAQ (reference sequence). CDR3 sequence: CASSLSIDEQYF. The DNA of the CDR3 is TGTGCCAGCAGCTTATCTATCGACGAGCAGTACTTC.

This clonotype turned up a few times. The chain joins TRBV7-9 to TRBJ1-6, with 7 bases lining up with TRBD1. The CDR3 covers 14 residues. Germline CDR1 SEHNR, CDR2 FQNEAQ (reference sequence). Germline trimming cut 6 bases from V and 9 bases from J; bases unmatched to any gene: 8. The CDR3 DNA reads TGTGCCAGCAGTCCGCAGGGGGGCATTTCACCCCTCCACTTT. This encodes CASSPQGGISPLHF.

This chain joins TRBV6-2 or TRBV6-3 and TRBJ2-2; D gene uncertain. The germline V gene has CDR1 MNHEY and CDR2 SVGEGT. The CDR3 contains 13 residues. V lost 10 bases and J 1 base, leaving 10 bases between the germline ends. The CDR3 spells CATSEMNTGELFF. CDR3 DNA sequence: TGTGCCACCTCCGAGATGAACACCGGGGAGCTGTTTTTT.

This clonotype has more than one count but fewer than ten. This sequence joins TRBV5-1 and TRBJ2-1; unclear D gene. This CDR3 contains 11 residues. CDR1 SGHRS and CDR2 YFSETQ come from the germline V gene. Trimming pared 4 bases from V and 15 bases from J, leaving 14 bases between. CDR3 in amino acids: CASSQTGDRFF. CDR3 nucleotides: TGCGCCAGCAGCCAGACTGGGGATAGGTTCTTC.

The chain links TRBV20-1 to TRBJ2-1; 8 bases are shared with TRBD2. Trimming cost V 2 bases and J 7 bases; bases outside gene matches: 13. Germline V gene data show CDR1 as DFQATT and CDR2 as SNEGSKA (reference sequence). The CDR3 loop spans 16 amino acids. The CDR3 loop is CSARKGSGLARNEQFF. Written as DNA, the CDR3 is TGCAGTGCTAGAAAGGGTAGCGGACTAGCAAGGAATGAGCAGTTCTTC.

This clonotype was recorded many times. V gene TRBV7-2 combines with J gene TRBJ2-5, with TRBD1 matching 8 bases. Germline V CDR1 and CDR2: SGHTA, FQGNSA. Trimming removed 5 bases from V and 2 bases from J; junction bases left unmatched: 10. This CDR3 region has 16 residues. CDR3 amino acids: CASSALGQALQETQYF. CDR3 DNA sequence: TGTGCCAGCAGCGCCCTGGGACAGGCCCTTCAAGAGACCCAGTACTTC.

V usage is TRBV24-1 and J usage is TRBJ1-2; D remains unclear. Germline CDR1 and CDR2: KGHDR and SFDVKD. The CDR3 consists of 12 residues. Deletions cut 6 bases from V and 2 bases from J, with 6 bases between. The chain's CDR3 is CATSLGNYGYTF. The CDR3 bases are TGTGCCACCAGTCTGGGAAACTATGGCTACACCTTC.

This clonotype was seen only once. The chain carries TRBV10-3 and TRBJ1-1, with D perhaps matching TRBD1 (6 bases). V lost 4 bases, J lost 3 bases, and 12 bases lay in between. The germline V gene encodes CDR1 ENHRY and CDR2 SYGVKD. This CDR3 spans 14 amino acids. The CDR3 here is CAISGEGVDTEAFF. The CDR3 DNA sequence: TGTGCCATCAGTGGTGAGGGGGTAGACACTGAAGCTTTCTTT.

The chain employs TRBV12-3 or TRBV12-4 and TRBJ2-1; no clear D. The CDR3 runs 16 residues. The V end was cut by 2 bases, the J end by 6 bases, with 17 bases between. The CDR3 here is CASSLRAQSLGNEQFF. The CDR3 nucleotides are TGTGCCAGCAGTTTAAGGGCCCAATCTCTGGGCAATGAGCAGTTCTTC.

In its sample, this clonotype was seen a few times. The V gene is TRBV7-3, the J gene TRBJ1-1; D unresolved. CDR1 and CDR2 from the germline V gene are SGHTA and FQGTGA. The CDR3 is 14 amino acids. Trimming cost V 5 bases and J 5 bases, with 15 bases left between them. The CDR3 loop is CASSPEGDGTEAFF. CDR3 coding DNA: TGTGCCAGCAGCCCGGAGGGAGACGGGACTGAAGCTTTCTTT.

The chain uses TRBV12-3 or TRBV12-4 and TRBJ1-5; the match to TRBD1 covers 10 bases. The J segment lost 6 bases and the V segment lost 4 bases, leaving 3 bases of the junction unmatched. The CDR3 totals 14 residues. The CDR3 coding sequence is TGTGCCAGCAGTTGGGGGGACAGGGGTCAGCCCCAGCATTTT. This encodes CASSWGDRGQPQHF.